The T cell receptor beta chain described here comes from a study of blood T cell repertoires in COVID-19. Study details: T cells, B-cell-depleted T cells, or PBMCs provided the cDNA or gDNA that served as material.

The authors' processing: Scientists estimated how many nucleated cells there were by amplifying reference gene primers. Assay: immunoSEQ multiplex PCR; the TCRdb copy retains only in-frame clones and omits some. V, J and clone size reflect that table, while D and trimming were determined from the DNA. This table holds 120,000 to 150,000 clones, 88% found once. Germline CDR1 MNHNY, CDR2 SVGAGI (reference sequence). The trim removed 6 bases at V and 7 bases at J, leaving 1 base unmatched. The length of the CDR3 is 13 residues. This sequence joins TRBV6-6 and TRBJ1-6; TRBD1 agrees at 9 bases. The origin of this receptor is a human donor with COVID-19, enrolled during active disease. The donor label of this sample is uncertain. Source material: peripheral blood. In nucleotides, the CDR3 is TGTGCCAGCAGGGGACAGGGCAATTCACCCCTCCACTTT. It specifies CASRGQGNSPLHF.